This passage covers 24 T cell receptor beta chains from one sample sequenced in a study of blood T cell repertoires in COVID-19. Sequenced by immunoSEQ multiplex PCR; TCRdb stores in-frame clones only, minus some. The sample lists about 330,000 clones; more than 85% were seen once. The sample was PBMCs or T cells enriched from blood (not recorded which). Receptors were obtained from a woman under 40 who had recovered from COVID-19.

In this sample, this clone turned up a few times. The rearrangement uses TRBV6-2 or TRBV6-3 and TRBJ1-2; a possible D gene is TRBD1 (5 bases). The germline V gene has CDR1 MNHEY and CDR2 SVGEGT. This CDR3 contains 15 residues. The V end was cut by 5 bases, the J end by 2 bases, with 15 bases between. The DNA for the CDR3 is TGTGCCAGCAGTACGGAGTCGCGGGGGAACTATGGCTACACCTTC. Translating it yields CASSTESRGNYGYTF.

Here the CDR3 reads CASSSTVAGGSYNEQFF. The CDR3 DNA follows: TGTGCCAGCAGCTCAACAGTAGCGGGGGGCTCCTACAATGAGCAGTTCTTC. V and J are TRBV7-6 and TRBJ2-1; 10 bases line up with TRBD2. With V trimmed by 4 bases and J by 0 bases, 6 bases remained unmatched. Germline CDR1 SGHVS, CDR2 FNYEAQ. The length of the CDR3 is 17 residues.

This chain links TRBV6-4 with TRBJ2-2; perhaps TRBD1 as D (6 bases). Per the germline V gene, CDR1 is MRHNA and CDR2 is SNTAGT. V lost 1 base, J lost 3 bases, and 9 bases lay in between. CDR3 size: 15 residues. As DNA, the CDR3 is TGTGCCAGCAGTGACTGGCACAGGGACACCGGGGAGCTGTTTTTT. Its translation is CASSDWHRDTGELFF.

J is TRBJ1-2 and V is TRBV28, with TRBD1 matching 7 bases. This CDR3 has 14 residues. With V trimmed by 4 bases and J by 6 bases, 8 bases remained unmatched. CDR1 MDHEN and CDR2 SYDVKM come from the germline V gene. In DNA form, the CDR3 reads TGTGCCAGCAGTTCCACAGACAGGGTCCATGGCTACACCTTC. It yields the protein CASSSTDRVHGYTF.

The V call is TRBV28, the J call TRBJ1-2; no clear D gene. Between the trimmed V and J ends, which lost 5 bases and 3 bases, there was a span of 19 bases. The CDR3 runs to 16 residues. Germline V gives CDR1 MDHEN, CDR2 SYDVKM. This chain's CDR3 is CASSPSGGGSHYGYTF. The CDR3 DNA follows: TGTGCCAGCAGTCCCTCTGGAGGCGGTTCTCACTATGGCTACACCTTC.

The chain combines TRBV5-4 with TRBJ2-5; 13 bases align to TRBD2. With 3 bases clipped from V and 1 base from J, the junction kept 3 bases outside the gene matches. There are 16 residues in the CDR3. The germline V gene encodes CDR1 SGHNT and CDR2 YYREEE (reference sequence). DNA for the CDR3: TGTGCCAGCAGCTCGGGGACTAGCGGGGCCCAAGAGACCCAGTACTTC. Its protein product is CASSSGTSGAQETQYF.

This chain joins TRBV6-6 and TRBJ2-3, with TRBD2 identical over 7 bases. The CDR3 runs 14 residues. V lost 4 bases, J lost 2 bases, and 3 bases stayed unmatched. Looked up from germline, CDR1 is MNHNY and CDR2 is SVGAGI (reference sequence). The CDR3 bases are TGTGCCAGCAGTTCGGGACTAACCACAGATACGCAGTATTTT. This sequence encodes CASSSGLTTDTQYF.

This rearrangement joins TRBV7-9 to TRBJ1-1, with 8 bases fitting TRBD1. The V segment lost 5 bases and the J segment 0 bases; nucleotides outside the gene matches: 11. Per the germline V gene, CDR1 is SEHNR and CDR2 is FQNEAQ (reference sequence). This CDR3 region has 17 residues. This CDR3 is CASSPEQGVFLNTEAFF. CDR3 DNA: TGTGCCAGCAGCCCCGAACAGGGGGTCTTTTTGAACACTGAAGCTTTCTTT.

The chain couples TRBV11-3 to TRBJ1-1, with 8 bases fitting TRBD1. This CDR3 is built from 14 residues. V trimming: 0 bases; J trimming: 6 bases; junction bases outside the gene matches: 3. Germline loops: CDR1 SGHNT, CDR2 YENEEA. This chain's CDR3 is CASSLDQGASEAFF. In nucleotides, the CDR3 is TGTGCCAGCAGCTTAGATCAGGGGGCATCTGAAGCTTTCTTT.

The genes are TRBV11-2 and TRBJ2-3; 10 bases agree with TRBD2. CDR1 is SGHAT, CDR2 FQNNGV, per germline. The CDR3 length is 15 residues. V was pared by 7 bases and J by 3 bases, with 7 bases of the junction left unmatched. CDR3: CASITTSGATDTQYF. DNA of the CDR3: TGTGCCAGCATCACCACTAGCGGGGCGACAGATACGCAGTATTTT.

This rearrangement joins TRBV28 to TRBJ2-3, with 9 bases fitting TRBD1. The CDR3 runs to 16 residues. V dropped 5 bases and J dropped 2; count of bases not matched to a gene: 8. Per germline, CDR1 MDHEN and CDR2 SYDVKM. This chain's CDR3 is CASSPPGTGNTDTQYF. The DNA of the CDR3 is TGTGCCAGCAGTCCCCCTGGGACAGGGAACACAGATACGCAGTATTTT.

The chain employs TRBV4-3 and TRBJ1-2; TRBD1 agrees at 12 bases. Germline loops: CDR1 LGHNA, CDR2 YSLEER. Trimming cost V 0 bases and J 7 bases; bases outside gene matches: 9. This CDR3 comprises 17 residues. The CDR3 loop is CASSQDPGTGGFAGYTF. The CDR3 bases are TGCGCCAGCAGCCAAGATCCCGGGACAGGGGGCTTCGCTGGCTACACCTTC.

The V gene is TRBV7-2, the J gene TRBJ2-1, with no clear D. Germline CDR1 is SGHTA and CDR2 is FQGNSA. The CDR3 runs 14 residues. Trimming left V 2 bases short and J 4 bases short, with 9 bases between. CDR3 bases: TGTGCCAGCAGCTTAACACCGGGTTACAATGAGCAGTTCTTC. Protein sequence: CASSLTPGYNEQFF.

V usage is TRBV3-1 (or the pseudogene TRBV3-2) and J usage is TRBJ1-6, with D hard to call. V dropped 3 bases and J dropped 10 bases, with 19 bases sitting between them. There are 16 residues in the CDR3. Germline values: CDR1 LGHDT, CDR2 YNNKEL (reference sequence). The CDR3 bases are TGTGCCAGCAGCCATATGCCGGGGATCGTGGGCTCACCCCTCCACTTT. Encoded protein: CASSHMPGIVGSPLHF.

This rearrangement joins TRBV30 to TRBJ2-5; D might be TRBD2 (7 bases). With 0 bases removed from V and 5 bases from J, the gap between germline ends came to 16 bases. The CDR3 spans 15 residues. Germline V gives CDR1 GTSNPN, CDR2 SVGIG (reference sequence). CDR3 sequence: CAWSVSGGPGETQYF. CDR3 coding DNA: TGTGCCTGGAGTGTATCCGGGGGGCCTGGGGAGACCCAGTACTTC.

The V call is TRBV6-5, the J call TRBJ1-2; D gene uncertain. The length of the CDR3 is 14 residues. In germline, CDR1 is MNHEY, CDR2 SVGAGI. V was pared by 8 bases and J by 2 bases, with 15 bases between. CDR3 amino acids: CASLGPGENYGYTF. For the CDR3, the DNA is TGTGCCAGCTTAGGCCCGGGAGAGAACTATGGCTACACCTTC.

This chain joins TRBV27 and TRBJ1-5; a possible D gene is TRBD1 (5 bases). V was pared by 5 bases and J by 6 bases, with 14 bases between. This CDR3 contains 14 residues. Germline values: CDR1 MNHEY, CDR2 SMNVEV (reference sequence). CDR3 loop: CASSEARAGQPQHF. In nucleotides, the CDR3 is TGTGCCAGCAGTGAGGCCAGGGCCGGTCAGCCCCAGCATTTT.

The chain is built from TRBV7-2 and TRBJ1-5; D remains ambiguous. Germline CDR1 SGHTA, CDR2 FQGNSA. The CDR3 consists of 14 residues. V lost 5 bases and J 0 bases, leaving 8 bases between the germline ends. For the CDR3, the DNA is TGTGCCAGCAGCCCGTATAGTAGCAATCAGCCCCAGCATTTT. It specifies CASSPYSSNQPQHF. The variable domain in full, with the rest retrieved from reference TRBV7-2 and TRBJ1-5, is GAGVSQSPSNKVTEKGKDVELRCDPISGHTALYWYRQSLGQGLEFLIYFQGNSAPDKSGLPSDRFSAERTGGSVSTLTIQRTQQEDSAVYLCASSPYSSNQPQHFGDGTRLSIL.

The chain uses TRBV25-1 and TRBJ1-6, with 7 bases that match TRBD1. The CDR3 spans 12 residues. The germline gives CDR1 MGHDK, CDR2 SYGVNS. Losses at the gene ends were 6 bases for V and 12 bases for J; bases not matched to a gene: 5. DNA of the CDR3: TGTGCCAGCAGGGCAGGGGGAGGACCCCTCCACTTT. Translated: CASRAGGGPLHF. The full variable domain, in which reference TRBV25-1 and TRBJ1-6 provide the parts outside the CDR3, is EADIYQTPRYLVIGTGKKITLECSQTMGHDKMYWYQQDPGMELHLIHYSYGVNSTEKGDLSSESTVSRIRTEHFPLTLESARPSHTSQYLCASRAGGGPLHFGNGTRLTVT.

The chain couples TRBV9 to TRBJ1-4, with TRBD1 matching over 7 bases. The junction had 3 bases not matched to a gene; V was cut back by 3 bases and J by 7 bases. The CDR3 loop spans 13 amino acids. CDR1 SGDLS and CDR2 YYNGEE come from the germline V gene. CDR3 nucleotide sequence: TGTGCCAGCAGCGGCCAGGGGGGTGAAAAACTGTTTTTT. Protein: CASSGQGGEKLFF.

The rearrangement uses TRBV19 and TRBJ2-3; no reliable D call. V shed 3 bases and J shed 5 bases, with 15 bases lying between them. This CDR3 spans 15 amino acids. Germline-derived CDR1 and CDR2 are LNHDA and SQIVND (reference sequence). The CDR3 DNA reads TGTGCCAGTAGTATCCGAGAGTACCGCGGAGATACGCAGTATTTT. Its translation is CASSIREYRGDTQYF.

V gene TRBV19 combines with J gene TRBJ2-7; D remains unclear. CDR1 and CDR2 from the germline V gene are LNHDA and SQIVND (reference sequence). This CDR3 has 14 residues. V lost 5 bases to trimming and J lost 6 bases, with 17 bases between them. The CDR3 sequence is CASSGLSGSGEQYF. CDR3 nucleotide sequence: TGTGCCAGTAGTGGCCTCTCCGGGTCGGGCGAGCAGTACTTC.

The rearrangement joins TRBV2 to TRBJ1-1, with 8 bases identical to TRBD1. V lost 7 bases, J lost 1 base, and 5 bases stayed unmatched. The CDR3 is made up of 14 amino acids. Germline V gene lookup returns CDR1 SNHLY and CDR2 FYNNEI. The CDR3 bases are TGTGCCAGCAACTCAGGGGGCTGGAACACTGAAGCTTTCTTT. This codes for CASNSGGWNTEAFF.

The gene calls are TRBV29-1 and TRBJ2-7, with 9 bases that match TRBD1. The junction had 13 bases not matched to a gene; V was cut back by 6 bases and J by 7 bases. The CDR3 runs to 14 residues. Germline-derived CDR1 and CDR2 are SQVTM and ANQGSEA. The CDR3 protein is CSVVQNRGPGEQYF. DNA of the CDR3: TGCAGCGTCGTTCAGAACAGGGGGCCAGGAGAGCAGTACTTC.